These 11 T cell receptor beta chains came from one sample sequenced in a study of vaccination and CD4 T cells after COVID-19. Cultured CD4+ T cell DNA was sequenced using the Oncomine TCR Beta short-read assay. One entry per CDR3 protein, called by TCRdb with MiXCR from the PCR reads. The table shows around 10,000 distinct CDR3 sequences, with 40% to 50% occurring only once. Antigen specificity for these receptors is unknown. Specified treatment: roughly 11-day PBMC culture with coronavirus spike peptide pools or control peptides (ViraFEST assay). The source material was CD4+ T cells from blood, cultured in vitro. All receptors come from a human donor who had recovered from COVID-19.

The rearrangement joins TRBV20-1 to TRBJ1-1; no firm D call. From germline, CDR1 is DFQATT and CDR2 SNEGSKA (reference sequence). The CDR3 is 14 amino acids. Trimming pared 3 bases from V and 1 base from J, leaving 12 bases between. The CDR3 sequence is CSARRHSGNTEAFF. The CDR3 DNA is TGCAGTGCTAGGCGGCACAGCGGGAACACTGAAGCTTTCTTT.

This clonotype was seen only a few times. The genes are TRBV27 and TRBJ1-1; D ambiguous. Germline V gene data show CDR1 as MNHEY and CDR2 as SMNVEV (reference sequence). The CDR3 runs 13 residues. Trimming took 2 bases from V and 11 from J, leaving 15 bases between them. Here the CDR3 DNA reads TGTGCCAGCAGTTTAAGGGCCGGGGAGACCGCTTTCTTT. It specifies CASSLRAGETAFF.

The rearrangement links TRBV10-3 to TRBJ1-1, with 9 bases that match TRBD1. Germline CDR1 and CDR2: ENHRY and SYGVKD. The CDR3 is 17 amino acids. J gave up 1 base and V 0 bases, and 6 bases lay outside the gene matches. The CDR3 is CAISESSGTGRNTEAFF. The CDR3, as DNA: TGTGCCATCAGTGAGTCTTCCGGGACAGGGAGGAACACTGAAGCTTTCTTT.

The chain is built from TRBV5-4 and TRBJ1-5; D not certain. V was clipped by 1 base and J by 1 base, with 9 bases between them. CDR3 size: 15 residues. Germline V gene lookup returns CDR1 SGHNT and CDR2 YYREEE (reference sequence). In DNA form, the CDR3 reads TGTGCCAGCAGCTTGAACAAGAACAGCAATCAGCCCCAGCATTTT. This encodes CASSLNKNSNQPQHF.

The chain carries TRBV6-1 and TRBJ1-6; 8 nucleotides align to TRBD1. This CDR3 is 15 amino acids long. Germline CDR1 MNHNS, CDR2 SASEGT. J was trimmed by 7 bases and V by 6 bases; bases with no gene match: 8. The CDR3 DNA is TGTGCCAGCAGCGACGGGACAGGCGCCAATTCACCCCTCCACTTT. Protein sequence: CASSDGTGANSPLHF.

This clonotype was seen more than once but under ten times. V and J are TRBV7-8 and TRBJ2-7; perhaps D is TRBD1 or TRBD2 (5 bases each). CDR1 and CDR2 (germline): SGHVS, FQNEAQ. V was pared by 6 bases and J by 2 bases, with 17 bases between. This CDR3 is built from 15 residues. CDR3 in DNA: TGTGCCAGCAGTTCAAGGCAGGGAGCGGCCTACGAGCAGTACTTC. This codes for CASSSRQGAAYEQYF.

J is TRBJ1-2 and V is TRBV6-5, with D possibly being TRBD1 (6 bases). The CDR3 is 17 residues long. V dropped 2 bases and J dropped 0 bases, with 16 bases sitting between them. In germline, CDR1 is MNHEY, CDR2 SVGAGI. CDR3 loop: CASSYGIRDTPNYGYTF. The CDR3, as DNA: TGTGCCAGCAGTTACGGGATCCGGGACACACCTAACTATGGCTACACCTTC.

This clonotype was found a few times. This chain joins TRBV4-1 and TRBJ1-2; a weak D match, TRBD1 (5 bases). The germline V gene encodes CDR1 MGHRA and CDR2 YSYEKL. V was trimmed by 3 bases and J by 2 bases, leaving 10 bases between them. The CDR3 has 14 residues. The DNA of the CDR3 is TGCGCCAGCAGCCACAGGGTCATCAACTATGGCTACACCTTC. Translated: CASSHRVINYGYTF.

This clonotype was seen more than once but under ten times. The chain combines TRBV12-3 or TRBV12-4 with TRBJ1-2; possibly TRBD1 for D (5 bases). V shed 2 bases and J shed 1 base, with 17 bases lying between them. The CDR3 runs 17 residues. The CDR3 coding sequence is TGTGCCAGCAGTTTAAGCTATTCTGGGGGAATTAACTATGGCTACACCTTC. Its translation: CASSLSYSGGINYGYTF.

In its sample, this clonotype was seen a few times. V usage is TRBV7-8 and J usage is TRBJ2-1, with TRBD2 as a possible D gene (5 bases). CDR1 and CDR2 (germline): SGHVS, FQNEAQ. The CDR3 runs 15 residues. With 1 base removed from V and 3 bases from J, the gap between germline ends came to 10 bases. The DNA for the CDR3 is TGTGCCAGCAGCTTAGGATTCGGGAACTACAATGAGCAGTTCTTC. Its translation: CASSLGFGNYNEQFF.

The CDR3 DNA is TGTGCCAGCAGCGCCGGGGGGAAGGAGTACTACGAGCAGTACTTC. It codes for CASSAGGKEYYEQYF. The J gene is TRBJ2-7, the V gene TRBV25-1; TRBD2 matches 7 bases. Trimming removed 6 bases from V and 3 bases from J; junction bases left unmatched: 11. This CDR3 comprises 15 residues. Germline V gene data show CDR1 as MGHDK and CDR2 as SYGVNS.